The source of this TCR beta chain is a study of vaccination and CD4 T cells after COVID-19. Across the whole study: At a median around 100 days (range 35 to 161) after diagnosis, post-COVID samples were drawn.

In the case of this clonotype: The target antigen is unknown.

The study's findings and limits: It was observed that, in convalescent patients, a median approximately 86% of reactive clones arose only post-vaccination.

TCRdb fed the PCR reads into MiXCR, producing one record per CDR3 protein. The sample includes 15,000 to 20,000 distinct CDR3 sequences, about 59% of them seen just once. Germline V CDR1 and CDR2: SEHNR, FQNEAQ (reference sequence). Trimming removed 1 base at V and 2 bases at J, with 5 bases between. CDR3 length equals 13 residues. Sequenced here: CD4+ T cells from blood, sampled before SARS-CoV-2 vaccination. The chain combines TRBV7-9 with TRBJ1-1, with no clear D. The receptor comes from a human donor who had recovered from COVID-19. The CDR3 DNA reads TGTGCCAGCAGCTTAGAGGCAAACACTGAAGCTTTCTTT. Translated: CASSLEANTEAFF.